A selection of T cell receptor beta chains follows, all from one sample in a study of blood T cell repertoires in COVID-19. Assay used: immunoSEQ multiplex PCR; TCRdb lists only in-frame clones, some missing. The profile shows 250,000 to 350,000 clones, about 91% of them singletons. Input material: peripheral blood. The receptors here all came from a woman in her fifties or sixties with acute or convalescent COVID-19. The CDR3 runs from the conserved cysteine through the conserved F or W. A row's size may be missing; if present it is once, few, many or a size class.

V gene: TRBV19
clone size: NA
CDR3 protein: CASSISGLARSLETQYF

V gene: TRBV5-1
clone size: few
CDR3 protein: CASSPGLAGGPGNEQFF

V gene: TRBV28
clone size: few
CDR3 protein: CASRDRPNSPLHF

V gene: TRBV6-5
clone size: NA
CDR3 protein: CASSTGGENTEAFF

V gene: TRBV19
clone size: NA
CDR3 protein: CASSLPLSATSGFEQFF

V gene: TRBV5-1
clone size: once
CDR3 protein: CASSLGGTEINQPQHF

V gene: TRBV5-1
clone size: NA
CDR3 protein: CASSPPPPFDYHNEQFF

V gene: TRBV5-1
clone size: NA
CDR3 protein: CASSFNGLNVGNEQFF

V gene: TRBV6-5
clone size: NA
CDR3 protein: CASSNRGGMNTEAFF

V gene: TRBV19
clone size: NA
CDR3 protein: CASSDVRGAGNSPLHF

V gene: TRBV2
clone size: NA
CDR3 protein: CASRPYRDVDEKLFF

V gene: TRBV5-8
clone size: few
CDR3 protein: CASSSGLAGNTIYF

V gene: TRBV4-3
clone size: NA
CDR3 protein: CASSQDSLPRDTDTQYF

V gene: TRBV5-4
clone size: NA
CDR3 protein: CASSPTSGAMELFF

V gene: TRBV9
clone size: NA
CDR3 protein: CASSVITGNRNEQFF

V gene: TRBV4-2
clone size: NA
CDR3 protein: CASSQETGQGSSPLHF

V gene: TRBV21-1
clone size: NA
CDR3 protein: CASSPWGTGYPNTEAFF

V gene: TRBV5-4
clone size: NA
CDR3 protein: CASSSRTSGAYEQYF

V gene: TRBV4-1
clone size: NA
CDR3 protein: CASSPGGIRRNTEAFF

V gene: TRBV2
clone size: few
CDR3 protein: CASNRRLDDEQYF

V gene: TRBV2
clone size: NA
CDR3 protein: CASRYSSGELFF

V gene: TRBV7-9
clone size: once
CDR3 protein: CASSLEGWGYTF

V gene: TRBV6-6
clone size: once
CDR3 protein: CASSSGTGQQPQHF

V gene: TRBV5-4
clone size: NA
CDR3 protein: CASSPRDSLTDTQYF

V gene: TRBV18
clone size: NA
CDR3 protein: CASSPQGAQGDTQYF

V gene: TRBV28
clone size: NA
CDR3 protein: CASSPGQGFSYEQYF

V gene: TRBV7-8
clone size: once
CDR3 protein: CASSKEPTAGGPVFFPYNEQFF

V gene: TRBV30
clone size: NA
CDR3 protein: CAWSVQQGAEAFF

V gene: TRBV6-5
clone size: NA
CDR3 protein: CASSYGTGLNQPQHF

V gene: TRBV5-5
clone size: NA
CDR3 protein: CASSPGHFSGNTIYF

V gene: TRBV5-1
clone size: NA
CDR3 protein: CASSLGEYHEQYF

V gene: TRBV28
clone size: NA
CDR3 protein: CASRMGIAGGPVETQYF

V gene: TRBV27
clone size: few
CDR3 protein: CASSHRQGETQYF

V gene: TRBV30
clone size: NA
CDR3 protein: CAWSVGRGVYEQYF

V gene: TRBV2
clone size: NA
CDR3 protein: CASRPGTGGNYGYTF

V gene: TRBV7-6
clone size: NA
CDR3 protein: CASSLHGTSGGVRAETQYF

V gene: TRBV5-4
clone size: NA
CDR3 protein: CASSGTGTYNEQFF

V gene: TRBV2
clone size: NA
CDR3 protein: CASSLDRGLNTEAFF

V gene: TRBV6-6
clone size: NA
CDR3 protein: CASSGAGSQPQHF

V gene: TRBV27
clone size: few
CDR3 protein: CASSSRDRGRRGYTF

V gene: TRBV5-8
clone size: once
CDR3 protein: CASSRQEKLFF

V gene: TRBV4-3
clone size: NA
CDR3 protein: CASSPRAASTDTQYF

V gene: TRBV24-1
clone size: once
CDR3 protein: CAIGGGYGYTF

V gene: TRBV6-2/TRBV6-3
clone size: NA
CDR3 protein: CASSYGSWGLVIQYF

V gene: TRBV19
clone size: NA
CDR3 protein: CASSVSSGGYNQPQHF

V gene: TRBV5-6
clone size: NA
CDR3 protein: CASSLRSGEQFF

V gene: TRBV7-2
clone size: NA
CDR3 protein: CASSPRQGAGWNTEAFF

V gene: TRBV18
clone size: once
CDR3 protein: CASFRDRGPWANVLTF

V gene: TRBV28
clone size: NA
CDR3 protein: CASSLKGFGGTF

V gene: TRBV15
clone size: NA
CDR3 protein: CATRGWQSEKLFF